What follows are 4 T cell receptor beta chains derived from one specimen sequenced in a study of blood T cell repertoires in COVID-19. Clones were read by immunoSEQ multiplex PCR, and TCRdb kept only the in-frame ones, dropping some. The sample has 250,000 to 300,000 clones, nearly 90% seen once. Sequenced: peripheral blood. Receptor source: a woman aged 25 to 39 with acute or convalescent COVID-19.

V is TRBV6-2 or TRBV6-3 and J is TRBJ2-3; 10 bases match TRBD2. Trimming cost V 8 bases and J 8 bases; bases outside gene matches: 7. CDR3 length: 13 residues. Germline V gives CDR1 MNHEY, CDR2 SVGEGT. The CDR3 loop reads CASGLAGVVTQYF. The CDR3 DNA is TGTGCCAGCGGCCTAGCGGGAGTGGTTACGCAGTATTTT.

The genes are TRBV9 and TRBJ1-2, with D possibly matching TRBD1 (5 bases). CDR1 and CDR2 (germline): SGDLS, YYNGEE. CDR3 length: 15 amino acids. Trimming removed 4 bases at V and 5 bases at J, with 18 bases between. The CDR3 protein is CASSPEDSTDYGYTF. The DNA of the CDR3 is TGTGCCAGCAGCCCCGAAGATTCGACAGATTATGGCTACACCTTC.

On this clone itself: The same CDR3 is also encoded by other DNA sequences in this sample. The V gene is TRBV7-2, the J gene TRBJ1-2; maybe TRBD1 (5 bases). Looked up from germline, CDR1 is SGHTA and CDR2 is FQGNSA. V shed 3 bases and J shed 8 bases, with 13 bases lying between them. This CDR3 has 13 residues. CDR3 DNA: TGTGCCAGCAGCTTGGGGGGAACGGGAGGCTACACCTTC. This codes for CASSLGGTGGYTF.

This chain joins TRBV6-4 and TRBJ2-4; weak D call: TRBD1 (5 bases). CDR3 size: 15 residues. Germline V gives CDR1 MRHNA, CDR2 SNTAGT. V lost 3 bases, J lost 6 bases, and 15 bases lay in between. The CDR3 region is CASSEVSGYGNIQYF. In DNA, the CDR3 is TGTGCCAGCAGTGAGGTTTCAGGGTACGGAAACATTCAGTACTTC.